This T cell receptor beta chain was documented in a study of blood T cell repertoires in COVID-19. The CDR3 consists of 15 residues. The V and J ends lost 1 base and 2 bases respectively, with 11 bases between them. The germline gives CDR1 SGHTA, CDR2 FQGNSA. How the authors handled the data: Nucleated cell counts were estimated from reference gene primer amplification. The assay was immunoSEQ multiplex PCR, and TCRdb's table has in-frame clones only and misses some. V, J and clone size reflect that table, while D and trimming were determined from the DNA. This sample has approximately 220,000 clones, with roughly 84% found just once.

The receptor was isolated from a man aged 50 or older who had recovered from COVID-19. The chain is built from TRBV7-2 and TRBJ1-2; tentatively, D is TRBD1 (5 bases). Sequenced: peripheral blood. The CDR3 reads CASSLVQGPNYGYTF. The CDR3 DNA reads as TGTGCCAGCAGCTTAGTCCAGGGCCCAAACTATGGCTACACCTTC.